One sample yielded the 25 T cell receptor beta chains listed below, sequenced in a study of cytomegalovirus exposure and HLA in healthy donors. The PCR ran on 60 Vbeta and 13 Jbeta primers. Assay used: immunoSEQ multiplex PCR; TCRdb lists only in-frame clones, some missing. The data show about 120,000 clones, with about four fifths seen just once and around 1.5% held by the top ten. Sequencing used PBMCs. The source is a woman younger than 30 in good health and CMV-seronegative.

Comment on this clone: Other DNA sequences of this sample code for an identical CDR3. The chain recombines TRBV5-1 with TRBJ1-2; 9 nucleotides line up with TRBD1. Germline trimming cut 0 bases from V and 8 bases from J; bases unmatched to any gene: 5. Germline V lookup: CDR1 SGHRS, CDR2 YFSETQ. The CDR3 length is 14 residues. CDR3 region: CASSLEGTGYGYTF. CDR3 nucleotides: TGCGCCAGCAGCTTGGAGGGGACAGGGTACGGCTACACCTTC.

In its sample, this clone was seen a few times. The V gene is TRBV6-1, the J gene TRBJ1-5, with D hard to call. Germline V gives CDR1 MNHNS, CDR2 SASEGT. V lost 4 bases and J lost 5, with 12 bases in between. The CDR3 totals 14 residues. CDR3 residues: CASSGFGSDQPQHF. The CDR3 DNA sequence: TGTGCCAGCAGTGGCTTCGGGAGTGATCAGCCCCAGCATTTT.

The CDR3 loop reads CASSQDENRGYGYTF. The CDR3 coding sequence is TGCGCCAGCAGCCAAGATGAAAACAGGGGGTACGGCTACACCTTC. V usage is TRBV4-1 and J usage is TRBJ1-2, with 8 nucleotides matching TRBD1. The V and J ends lost 0 bases and 8 bases, in that order; junction bases with no gene match: 8. CDR1 is MGHRA, CDR2 YSYEKL, per germline. The CDR3 runs 15 residues.

The chain joins TRBV7-9 to TRBJ1-1; D not certain. The germline V and J ends were trimmed by 3 bases and 4 bases, with 9 bases remaining between them. CDR3 size: 13 residues. The germline V gene has CDR1 SEHNR and CDR2 FQNEAQ (reference sequence). The CDR3 region is CASSFTSGTEAFF. The CDR3 region has the DNA TGTGCCAGCAGCTTCACATCAGGCACTGAAGCTTTCTTT.

By its share, this clone is medium-sized (0.01 to 0.1%). The chain uses TRBV10-2 and TRBJ1-6; D unresolved. Per the germline V gene, CDR1 is WSHSY and CDR2 is SAAADI. CDR3 length: 14 residues. The V and J ends lost 3 bases and 7 bases respectively, with 10 bases between them. CDR3 amino acids: CASSDLFVNSPLHF. The CDR3 DNA sequence: TGCGCCAGCAGTGATCTTTTCGTCAATTCACCCCTCCACTTT.

This clone came up once. The chain combines TRBV5-1 with TRBJ2-1; tentatively, D is TRBD1 (5 bases). V gave up 5 bases and J gave up 9 bases, with 18 bases separating them. Germline-derived CDR1 and CDR2 are SGHRS and YFSETQ. The CDR3 loop spans 14 amino acids. The CDR3: CASRGQGIQTEQFF. CDR3 DNA: TGCGCCAGCAGGGGGCAGGGAATACAGACTGAGCAGTTCTTC. Drawing the rest from reference TRBV5-1 and TRBJ2-1, the complete variable domain is KAGVTQTPRYLIKTRGQQVTLSCSPISGHRSVSWYQQTPGQGLQFLFEYFSETQRNKGNFPGRFSGRQFSNSRSEMNVSTLELGDSALYLCASRGQGIQTEQFFGPGTRLTVL.

The chain uses TRBV4-1 and TRBJ1-1, with a possible D match to TRBD1 (6 bases). V dropped 3 bases and J dropped 2 bases, with 13 bases sitting between them. This CDR3 has 15 residues. Germline loops: CDR1 MGHRA, CDR2 YSYEKL. The CDR3 DNA reads as TGCGCCAGCAGCCAGACGGACAGAGACAACACTGAAGCTTTCTTT. It encodes CASSQTDRDNTEAFF.

The chain employs TRBV11-2 and TRBJ1-1; no clear D gene. V lost 3 bases and J lost 2, with 16 bases in between. This CDR3 is 16 amino acids long. Germline V CDR1 and CDR2: SGHAT, FQNNGV. The DNA of the CDR3 is TGTGCCAGCAGCTTCCCCCCTACTCGGGGTAACACTGAAGCTTTCTTT. This gives the protein CASSFPPTRGNTEAFF.

The chain uses TRBV7-9 and TRBJ2-3, with 7 positions matching TRBD2. After removal of 1 base from V and 8 bases from J, the junction contained 6 bases not matched to a gene. The CDR3 is made up of 14 amino acids. Germline V gene lookup returns CDR1 SEHNR and CDR2 FQNEAQ (reference sequence). The CDR3 loop is CASSLDLGRSTQYF. The CDR3 coding sequence is TGTGCCAGCAGCTTAGACCTCGGGAGGAGTACGCAGTATTTT.

This rearrangement joins TRBV5-4 to TRBJ2-7, with TRBD1 identical over 11 bases. Trimming removed 3 bases from V and 4 bases from J; junction bases left unmatched: 3. Looked up from germline, CDR1 is SGHNT and CDR2 is YYREEE (reference sequence). This CDR3 has 14 amino acids. In DNA form, the CDR3 reads TGTGCCAGCAGCTCGGACAGGGGGCTGTACGAGCAGTACTTC. Translating gives CASSSDRGLYEQYF.

The chain joins TRBV5-6 to TRBJ1-5; a weak D match, TRBD1 (6 bases). The CDR3 spans 15 residues. V gave up 1 base and J gave up 1 base, with 9 bases separating them. Germline V gene lookup returns CDR1 SGHDT and CDR2 YYEEEE. CDR3 protein: CASSLRGASNQPQHF. The DNA of the CDR3 is TGTGCCAGCAGCTTGCGGGGGGCGAGCAATCAGCCCCAGCATTTT.

This clone has just one count. The V gene is TRBV5-4, the J gene TRBJ1-2, with TRBD1 matching over 7 bases. J lost 8 bases, V lost 0 bases, and 10 bases had no gene match. CDR3 size: 15 residues. Germline V gives CDR1 SGHNT, CDR2 YYREEE (reference sequence). The CDR3 region has the DNA TGTGCCAGCAGCTTGGTATCTACAGGGGTACAAGGCTACACCTTC. Protein: CASSLVSTGVQGYTF.

In this sample, this clone turned up a few times. The rearrangement links TRBV19 to TRBJ1-5, with 8 bases that match TRBD1. CDR3 size: 17 residues. With V trimmed by 10 bases and J by 6 bases, 20 bases remained unmatched. Germline-derived CDR1 and CDR2 are LNHDA and SQIVND (reference sequence). The CDR3 sequence: CATKVRGGTGRFQPQHF. In DNA form, the CDR3 reads TGTGCCACCAAGGTAAGGGGTGGGACAGGAAGATTTCAGCCCCAGCATTTT.

This chain joins TRBV9 and TRBJ2-1, with 12 bases that match TRBD1. This CDR3 has 16 residues. Germline CDR1 is SGDLS and CDR2 is YYNGEE. Trimming at V came to 3 bases and at J to 9 bases, leaving 10 bases not matched to a gene. CDR3 coding DNA: TGTGCCAGCAGCGGCTTACGGGACAGGGGGCTTGGTGAGCAGTTCTTC. It specifies CASSGLRDRGLGEQFF. Full variable domain (outside the CDR3, taken from reference TRBV9 and TRBJ2-1): DSGVTQTPKHLITATGQRVTLRCSPRSGDLSVYWYQQSLDQGLQFLIQYYNGEERAKGNILERFSAQQFPDLHSELNLSSLELGDSALYFCASSGLRDRGLGEQFFGPGTRLTVL.

The rearrangement links TRBV7-2 to TRBJ2-7, with TRBD2 as a possible D gene (7 bases). V lost 0 bases and J lost 4, with 19 bases in between. The CDR3 contains 17 residues. Germline V gives CDR1 SGHTA, CDR2 FQGNSA. CDR3 sequence: CASSLARAGALSYEQYF. For the CDR3, the DNA is TGTGCCAGCAGCTTAGCGCGGGCGGGGGCCCTCTCTTACGAGCAGTACTTC.

The rearrangement links TRBV29-1 to TRBJ2-1; 8 nucleotides match TRBD1. V lost 3 bases and J lost 4; bases outside the gene matches: 5. The CDR3 is made up of 14 amino acids. Looked up from germline, CDR1 is SQVTM and CDR2 is ANQGSEA. The CDR3 reads CSVDGTGGYNEQFF. In nucleotides, the CDR3 is TGCAGCGTTGACGGGACAGGAGGGTACAATGAGCAGTTCTTC.

In its sample, this clone was seen a few times. The chain uses TRBV15 and TRBJ1-1, with 8 positions matching TRBD1. Trimming took 4 bases from V and 10 from J; bases not matched to a gene: 11. CDR3 length: 14 residues. CDR1 and CDR2 from the germline V gene are LNHNV and YYDKDF (reference sequence). The CDR3 region has the DNA TGTGCCACCAGCACCCCTAGACAGGGGAATAGAGCTTTCTTT. This encodes CATSTPRQGNRAFF.

The rearrangement links TRBV10-3 to TRBJ2-7, with D possibly TRBD1 on 5 matching bases. CDR1 and CDR2 (germline): ENHRY, SYGVKD. The CDR3 is made up of 13 amino acids. V shed 3 bases and J shed 4 bases, with 10 bases lying between them. CDR3: CAISEDRLYEQYF. DNA for the CDR3: TGTGCCATCAGTGAAGACAGATTGTACGAGCAGTACTTC.

The chain uses TRBV4-2 and TRBJ2-7, with 14 bases matching TRBD2. Germline CDR1 and CDR2: LGHNA and YNFKEQ. After removal of 0 bases from V and 3 bases from J, the junction contained 1 base not matched to a gene. The CDR3 extends over 16 amino acids. CDR3 sequence: CASSQEGLAGDYEQYF. The CDR3 nucleotides read TGTGCCAGCAGCCAAGAGGGACTAGCGGGAGACTACGAGCAGTACTTC.

This clone was recorded once. The chain links TRBV29-1 to TRBJ2-7; possibly TRBD1 for D (6 bases). The CDR3 has 12 residues. V lost 2 bases, J lost 3 bases, and 8 bases lay in between. Germline CDR1 and CDR2: SQVTM and ANQGSEA. CDR3 loop: CSVEQTGYEQYF. The CDR3 DNA sequence: TGCAGCGTTGAACAGACAGGCTACGAGCAGTACTTC.

The chain has TRBV4-1 and TRBJ1-6; 7 nucleotides align to TRBD1. After removal of 0 bases from V and 8 bases from J, the junction contained 10 bases not matched to a gene. Germline V lookup: CDR1 MGHRA, CDR2 YSYEKL. The CDR3 is 17 residues long. The CDR3 sequence: CASSQEGLQGGDSPLHF. The CDR3 nucleotides read TGCGCCAGCAGCCAAGAAGGTCTGCAAGGGGGCGATTCACCCCTCCACTTT.

The V call is TRBV6-1, the J call TRBJ2-7, with 7 nucleotides matching TRBD1. The junction had 8 bases not matched to a gene; V was cut back by 6 bases and J by 3 bases. Germline V gene data show CDR1 as MNHNS and CDR2 as SASEGT. The CDR3 totals 14 residues. CDR3 bases: TGTGCCAGCAGATCCGGGACAGATATCTACGAGCAGTACTTC. Translated, it gives CASRSGTDIYEQYF.

The chain couples TRBV2 to TRBJ2-3; unclear D gene. CDR1 and CDR2 from the germline V gene are SNHLY and FYNNEI. V lost 6 bases to trimming and J lost 0 bases, with 10 bases between them. The CDR3 totals 14 residues. Here the CDR3 DNA reads TGTGCCAGCAGAGCTCCACTCAGCACAGATACGCAGTATTTT. Protein sequence: CASRAPLSTDTQYF.

The chain recombines TRBV20-1 with TRBJ1-1; D is unresolved. Per germline, CDR1 DFQATT and CDR2 SNEGSKA (reference sequence). CDR3 length: 11 residues. V gave up 0 bases and J gave up 5 bases, with 4 bases separating them. The CDR3 DNA is TGCAGTGCTAGAGATTATACTGAAGCTTTCTTT. Residues: CSARDYTEAFF.

V gene TRBV7-2 combines with J gene TRBJ1-6, with 7 bases fitting TRBD1. V gave up 6 bases and J gave up 7 bases; unmatched junction bases: 12. The CDR3 consists of 16 residues. Germline lookup yields CDR1 SGHTA and CDR2 FQGNSA. The CDR3: CASRKYLGQTNSPLHF. DNA of the CDR3: TGTGCCAGCAGAAAATACCTGGGACAGACGAATTCACCCCTCCACTTT.